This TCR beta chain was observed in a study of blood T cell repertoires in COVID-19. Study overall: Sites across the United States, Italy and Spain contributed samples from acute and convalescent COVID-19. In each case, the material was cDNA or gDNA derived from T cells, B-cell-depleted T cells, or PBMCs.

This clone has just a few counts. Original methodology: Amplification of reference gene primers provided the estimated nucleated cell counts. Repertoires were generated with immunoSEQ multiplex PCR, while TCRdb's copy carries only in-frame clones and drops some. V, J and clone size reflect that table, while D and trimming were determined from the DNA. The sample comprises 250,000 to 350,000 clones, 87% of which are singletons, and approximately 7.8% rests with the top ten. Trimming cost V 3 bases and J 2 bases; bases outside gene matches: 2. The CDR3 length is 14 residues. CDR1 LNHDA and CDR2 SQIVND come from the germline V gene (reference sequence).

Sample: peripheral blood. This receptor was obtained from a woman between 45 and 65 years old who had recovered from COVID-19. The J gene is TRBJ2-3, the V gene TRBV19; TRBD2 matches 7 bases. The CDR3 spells CASSISGFTDTQYF. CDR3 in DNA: TGTGCCAGTAGTATTAGCGGGTTCACAGATACGCAGTATTTT.